This is a list of T cell receptor beta chains from one sample in a study of T-cell reconstitution after alpha-beta-depleted transplantation in children. TCRdb reanalysed the PCR reads using MiXCR and keeps one entry per CDR3 protein. The sample holds roughly 180,000 distinct CDR3 sequences, 14% to 15% seen once. The starting material was PBMCs from the stem cell graft donor, obtained from the stem cell graft. The receptors derive from a human donor who donated a stem cell graft to a child with acute lymphoblastic leukemia. The CDR3 runs from the conserved cysteine through the conserved F or W. A D gene is named only where the DNA matches it firmly. For some rows the clone size is stated as once, few or many, or as a class when expanded; others skip it.

d_gene	abundance	v_gene	j_gene	CDR3nt	CDR3aa
TRBD1	NA	TRBV30	TRBJ2-7	TGTGCCTGGAGCTGGGACAGGGCTTCCTACGAGCAGTACTTC	CAWSWDRASYEQYF
NA	few	TRBV27	TRBJ2-7	TGTGCCAGCAGTCCCCGGGGGTGGTTTTACGAGCAGTACTTC	CASSPRGWFYEQYF
NA	many	TRBV5-1	TRBJ2-3	TGCGCCAGCAGCTCTAGGACGAGCACAGATACGCAGTATTTT	CASSSRTSTDTQYF
NA	many	TRBV19	TRBJ1-1	TGTGCCAGTAGTATAAGCGAGGGCTTTGGAACTGAAGCTTTCTTT	CASSISEGFGTEAFF
NA	many	TRBV7-9	TRBJ1-2	TGTGCCAGCAGTGTTCCCGGCACTCCTAACTATGGCTACACCTTC	CASSVPGTPNYGYTF
NA	NA	TRBV29-1	TRBJ2-1	TGCAGCGTTCGACCGAAGTCCTACAATGAGCAGTTCTTC	CSVRPKSYNEQFF
TRBD1	many	TRBV18	TRBJ1-3	TGTGCCAGCTCAGCCGGACAGGGCGGCTCTGGAAACACCATATATTTT	CASSAGQGGSGNTIYF
NA	many	TRBV10-3	TRBJ2-5	TGTGCCATCAGTGACGGGGTGACGGAGACCCAGTACTTC	CAISDGVTETQYF
TRBD2	NA	TRBV12-3/TRBV12-4	TRBJ2-2	TGTGCCAGCAGAGGCAGGGAGGGCCGGCTTAGCGGGAGATTCACCGGGGAGCTGTTTTTT	CASRGREGRLSGRFTGELFF
TRBD2	many	TRBV5-1	TRBJ2-1	TGCGCCAGCAGGGGAGGGGAGGGGTACAATGAGCAGTTCTTC	CASRGGEGYNEQFF
TRBD2	many	TRBV4-1	TRBJ2-3	TGCGCCAGCAGCCAAGGTCCTAGCGGAGGAGGGGCAGATACGCAGTATTTT	CASSQGPSGGGADTQYF
TRBD1	many	TRBV11-2	TRBJ1-5	TGTGCCAGCAGCTCAGGGGGCCAGCCCCAGCATTTT	CASSSGGQPQHF
TRBD1	many	TRBV7-8	TRBJ1-5	TGTGCCAGCAGCTTAAGGGACAGGGGTTATCAGCCCCAGCATTTT	CASSLRDRGYQPQHF
TRBD2	many	TRBV7-2	TRBJ2-1	TGTGCCAGCAGCCCTGGACTAGTGAGGGTCGAGCAGTTCTTC	CASSPGLVRVEQFF
TRBD2	many	TRBV20-1	TRBJ2-1	TGCAGTGCCCATAGCGGGGGGGCCTCCTACAATGAGCAGTTCTTC	CSAHSGGASYNEQFF
TRBD2	NA	TRBV5-1	TRBJ2-1	TGCGCCAGCAGCTCTCGAGGCGGGAGGGCATCTAACAATGAGCAGTTCTTC	CASSSRGGRASNNEQFF
TRBD1	NA	TRBV7-8	TRBJ2-7	TGTGCCAGCAGCTTAGGTGAGGGACAGATCTACGAGCAGTACTTC	CASSLGEGQIYEQYF
NA	NA	TRBV11-3	TRBJ1-1	TGTGCCAGCAGCTTATCCCCCGAGGACACTGAAGCTTTCTTT	CASSLSPEDTEAFF
NA	few	TRBV30	TRBJ2-5	TGTGCCTGGAGTGAACACTACGAGGAACAAGAGACCCAGTACTTC	CAWSEHYEEQETQYF
NA	many	TRBV10-1	TRBJ2-7	TGCGCCAGCAGTCTCCAGCGGACACCCTACGAGCAGTACTTC	CASSLQRTPYEQYF
TRBD2	NA	TRBV12-3/TRBV12-4	TRBJ2-2	TGTACCTTCTCGAAAACCGGGACTAGCCTTTCTAACGGGGAGCTGTTTTTT	CTFSKTGTSLSNGELFF
NA	many	TRBV5-8	TRBJ2-2	TGTGCCAGCAGCTTATCAGGATCCGAGGAGCTGTTTTTT	CASSLSGSEELFF
TRBD2	many	TRBV6-5	TRBJ2-3	TGTGCCAGCAGTTACCCTCTAGCGGGAGGCACAGATACGCAGTATTTT	CASSYPLAGGTDTQYF
NA	NA	TRBV12-3/TRBV12-4	TRBJ2-2	TGTGCCAGCAGTCCACGGACTATGAGGAACGGGGAGCTGTTTTTT	CASSPRTMRNGELFF
NA	NA	TRBV5-1	TRBJ2-3	TGCGCCAGCAGCTTGCATACAGATACGCAGTATTTT	CASSLHTDTQYF
TRBD1	NA	TRBV29-1	TRBJ2-2	TGCAGCGTTGAGGGGCGGCAGGGGGCCCGGGAGCTGTTTTTT	CSVEGRQGARELFF
TRBD1	many	TRBV6-1	TRBJ2-7	TGTGCCAGCAGTATGGGACAGGGCACCTACGAGCAGTACTTC	CASSMGQGTYEQYF
NA	many	TRBV12-3/TRBV12-4	TRBJ2-7	TGTGCCAGCAGTTTCTTACCCTTCTACGAGCAGTACTTC	CASSFLPFYEQYF
TRBD1	many	TRBV5-1	TRBJ2-2	TGCGCCAGCAGCTTGGCCCCGACAGGGATAGGTGCCGGGGAGCTGTTTTTT	CASSLAPTGIGAGELFF
NA	many	TRBV2	TRBJ2-2	TGTGCCAGCACTATGACGGACACGAACACCGGGGAGCTGTTTTTT	CASTMTDTNTGELFF
NA	NA	TRBV12-3/TRBV12-4	TRBJ2-7	TGTGCCAGCAGTCGGGACACCACCTCCTACGAGCAGTACTTC	CASSRDTTSYEQYF
TRBD2	NA	TRBV7-6	TRBJ2-7	TGTGCCAGCAGCTTACGGGCTAGCGGGGCCTACGAGCAGTACTTC	CASSLRASGAYEQYF
NA	many	TRBV29-1	TRBJ1-4	TGCAGCGTTATGCGGCCGGCGGGGGCTGGGGGTGAAAAACTGTTTTTT	CSVMRPAGAGGEKLFF